Each of the 20 T cell receptor beta chains below was sequenced from the same sample in a study of cytomegalovirus exposure and HLA in healthy donors. A multiplex PCR was run with 60 Vbeta primers and 13 Jbeta primers. Assay: immunoSEQ multiplex PCR; the TCRdb copy retains only in-frame clones and omits some. This table holds fewer than 100,000 clones, around 68% found once. The sequencing input was PBMCs. The receptors here all came from a female donor in good health and CMV-seronegative.

The V gene is TRBV21-1, the J gene TRBJ2-5; the D segment call TRBD2 is taken from the table without a DNA check. TRBV21-1 is a recognized pseudogene. This CDR3 comprises 16 residues. CDR3 sequence reads: CASSPRGGKRSETQYF. The CDR3 DNA follows: TGTGCCAGCAGCCCCCGGGGTGGGAAGCGTAGCGAGACCCAGTACTTC.

This clone has a single count. The genes are TRBV29-1 and TRBJ2-5; TRBD2 is a possible D gene (6 bases). Trimming pared 5 bases from V and 5 bases from J, leaving 9 bases between. The CDR3 has 11 residues. Germline V gene lookup returns CDR1 SQVTM and CDR2 ANQGSEA. CDR3 bases: TGCAGCGTTCCCGGAGGGGAGACCCAGTACTTC. This translates into CSVPGGETQYF.

This clone was detected only a few times. This chain joins TRBV30 and TRBJ2-7; possible D gene TRBD2, 6 bases. Germline V lookup: CDR1 GTSNPN, CDR2 SVGIG (reference sequence). The CDR3 totals 15 residues. V lost 4 bases and J lost 2, with 18 bases in between. The CDR3 DNA is TGTGCCTGGATCCCACTAGCTCCCAGGGCCTACGAGCAGTACTTC. Amino acid sequence: CAWIPLAPRAYEQYF.

This clone was detected only once. Other DNA sequences in this specimen translate into the identical CDR3. This rearrangement joins TRBV5-1 to TRBJ1-1; 9 bases fit TRBD1. The germline CDR1 and CDR2 sequences are SGHRS and YFSETQ. This CDR3 is 15 amino acids long. After removal of 0 bases from V and 1 base from J, the junction contained 1 base not matched to a gene. DNA of the CDR3: TGCGCCAGCAGCTTGGGGGGACAGGGGAACACTGAAGCTTTCTTT. Encoded protein: CASSLGGQGNTEAFF.

The gene calls are TRBV30 and TRBJ2-5; no definite D call. This CDR3 has 11 amino acids. Germline lookup yields CDR1 GTSNPN and CDR2 SVGIG (reference sequence). The V gene lost 1 base and the J gene lost 7 bases, with 7 bases spanning the gap. As DNA, the CDR3 is TGTGCCTGGAGTGATAAGCGGACCCAGTACTTC. This codes for CAWSDKRTQYF.

About this clone: Other nucleotide sequences in the sample specify the same CDR3. CDR3 residues: CASSLGQNYGYTF. CDR3 DNA sequence: TGTGCCAGCAGCTTAGGACAGAACTATGGCTACACCTTC. The chain joins TRBV7-9 to TRBJ1-2; maybe TRBD1 (5 bases). Germline V gives CDR1 SEHNR, CDR2 FQNEAQ (reference sequence). Trimming took off 1 base at V and 2 bases at J, with 5 bases between the two ends. This CDR3 has 13 amino acids.

As for this clone: Compared with germline, one end of the junction differs, possibly owing to a read error. The chain employs TRBV20-1 and TRBJ2-7; TRBD2 matches 9 bases. CDR1 and CDR2 from the germline V gene are DFQATT and SNEGSKA (reference sequence). The CDR3 is 11 amino acids. The DNA of the CDR3 is TGCAGTGCGGCTAGCGGGACCGAGGAGTACTTC. Residues: CSAASGTEEYF.

This clone has just one count. CDR3 in DNA: TGTGCCAGCAACCCCGGGGGGACCGGGGAGCTGTTTTTT. Protein sequence: CASNPGGTGELFF. The gene calls are TRBV7-9 and TRBJ2-2; 7 bases are a match to TRBD2. The CDR3 extends over 13 amino acids. V shed 7 bases, J shed 5 bases, and the junction held 4 bases outside the gene matches. The germline CDR1 and CDR2 sequences are SEHNR and FQNEAQ (reference sequence).

This clone was seen more than once but under ten times. The CDR3 protein is CASSLLYGQGGGYTF. CDR3 coding DNA: TGTGCCAGCAGCTTACTTTATGGTCAGGGTGGTGGCTACACCTTC. V and J are TRBV7-2 and TRBJ1-2, with D possibly matching TRBD1 (5 bases). With 2 bases removed from V and 7 bases from J, the gap between germline ends came to 17 bases. From germline, CDR1 is SGHTA and CDR2 FQGNSA. The CDR3 contains 15 residues. Using reference TRBV7-2 and TRBJ1-2 for the parts outside the CDR3, the full variable domain is GAGVSQSPSNKVTEKGKDVELRCDPISGHTALYWYRQSLGQGLEFLIYFQGNSAPDKSGLPSDRFSAERTGGSVSTLTIQRTQQEDSAVYLCASSLLYGQGGGYTFGSGTRLTVV.

The chain's CDR3 is CASNYGGGGETQYF. The CDR3 DNA reads TGTGCCAGCAACTATGGGGGAGGCGGAGAGACCCAGTACTTC. The V gene is TRBV2, the J gene TRBJ2-5; the D gene is possibly TRBD2 (6 bases). Germline V lookup: CDR1 SNHLY, CDR2 FYNNEI. This CDR3 spans 14 amino acids. V was shortened by 7 bases and J by 4 bases, with 16 bases between the two germline ends.

The J gene is TRBJ1-1, the V gene TRBV13; TRBD1 agrees at 7 bases. CDR1 and CDR2 (germline): PRHDT, FYEKMQ (reference sequence). The length of the CDR3 is 14 residues. The V gene end was trimmed by 5 bases and the J gene end by 3 bases; junction bases not matched to a gene: 6. In DNA, the CDR3 is TGTGCCAGCAGCAGGGGTACAGGGGACACTGAAGCTTTCTTT. This sequence encodes CASSRGTGDTEAFF.

The chain uses TRBV11-2 and TRBJ2-7, with 7 bases matching TRBD1. This CDR3 contains 15 residues. Germline V gene lookup returns CDR1 SGHAT and CDR2 FQNNGV. After removal of 1 base from V and 6 bases from J, the junction contained 9 bases not matched to a gene. The CDR3 here is CASSLGHRGGGEQYF. DNA for the CDR3: TGTGCCAGCAGCTTAGGTCATAGAGGGGGCGGCGAGCAGTACTTC.

The chain employs TRBV11-3 and TRBJ2-2; TRBD2 aligns across 7 bases. V gave up 0 bases and J gave up 5 bases; unmatched junction bases: 0. There are 14 residues in the CDR3. Germline CDR1 SGHNT, CDR2 YENEEA. CDR3 nucleotide sequence: TGTGCCAGCAGCTTAGACGGGGGGACCGGGGAGCTGTTTTTT. It specifies CASSLDGGTGELFF.

The chain links TRBV6-1 to TRBJ2-7; TRBD2 agrees at 14 bases. With V trimmed by 4 bases and J by 0 bases, 5 bases remained unmatched. CDR3 length: 17 amino acids. Germline CDR1 is MNHNS and CDR2 is SASEGT. The CDR3 loop is CASSGGTSGSSSYEQYF. The CDR3 nucleotides are TGTGCCAGCAGTGGGGGGACTAGCGGGAGTAGCTCCTACGAGCAGTACTTC.

The genes are TRBV6-1 and TRBJ2-2; 7 bases align to TRBD2. The V segment lost 8 bases and the J segment 6 bases; nucleotides outside the gene matches: 6. This CDR3 has 13 amino acids. Germline V lookup: CDR1 MNHNS, CDR2 SASEGT. The CDR3 here is CASRWGGPGELFF. DNA of the CDR3: TGTGCCAGCCGGTGGGGGGGACCCGGGGAGCTGTTTTTT.

The V gene is TRBV6-6, the J gene TRBJ1-5; TRBD1 matches 7 bases. The CDR3 is made up of 14 amino acids. The V gene's germline CDR1 is MNHNY and CDR2 SVGAGI (reference sequence). J lost 4 bases, V lost 2 bases, and 2 bases had no gene match. CDR3 sequence (DNA): TGTGCCAGCAGTTACGCACAGGGGAATCAGCCCCAGCATTTT. It translates to CASSYAQGNQPQHF.

The J gene is TRBJ2-2, the V gene TRBV15; 9 positions agree with TRBD1. The V gene's germline CDR1 is LNHNV and CDR2 YYDKDF (reference sequence). CDR3 length: 15 residues. Trimming at V came to 8 bases and at J to 0 bases, leaving 4 bases not matched to a gene. The CDR3 region has the DNA TGTGCCACCCAACAGGGGGCGACGAACACCGGGGAGCTGTTTTTT. Its protein product is CATQQGATNTGELFF.

V is TRBV14 and J is TRBJ2-3; 7 bases line up with TRBD2. CDR1 is SGHDN, CDR2 FVKESK, per germline. Trimming at V came to 1 base and at J to 3 bases, leaving 4 bases not matched to a gene. This CDR3 is 15 amino acids long. The CDR3 region is CASSQGRGWTDTQYF. The CDR3 coding sequence is TGTGCCAGCAGCCAAGGGCGGGGGTGGACAGATACGCAGTATTTT.

The V call is TRBV29-1, the J call TRBJ2-1; D not certain. Germline V gives CDR1 SQVTM, CDR2 ANQGSEA. The CDR3 length is 10 residues. Trimming cost V 7 bases and J 5 bases, with 6 bases left between them. The CDR3 DNA is TGCAGCGGAGGCGACAATGAGCAGTTCTTC. It translates to CSGGDNEQFF.

This chain connects TRBV5-1 to TRBJ2-7, with 7 bases aligning to TRBD1. Germline-derived CDR1 and CDR2 are SGHRS and YFSETQ. Unmatched junction bases numbered 9, after V lost 0 bases and J lost 3 bases. This CDR3 spans 16 amino acids. CDR3 nucleotides: TGCGCCAGCAGCTTGGTATCAACAGGGGCCGGCTACGAGCAGTACTTC. Its translation is CASSLVSTGAGYEQYF.